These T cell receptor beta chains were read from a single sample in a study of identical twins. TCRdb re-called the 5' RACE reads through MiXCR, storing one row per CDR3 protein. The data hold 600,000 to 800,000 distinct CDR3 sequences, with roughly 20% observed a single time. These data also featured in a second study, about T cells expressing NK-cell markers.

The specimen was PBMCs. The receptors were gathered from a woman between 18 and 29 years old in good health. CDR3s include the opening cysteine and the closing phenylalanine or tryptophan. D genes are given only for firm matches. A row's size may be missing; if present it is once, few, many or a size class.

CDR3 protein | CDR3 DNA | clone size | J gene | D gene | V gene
CAVTGHSDGLGYTF | TGTGCTGTAACCGGCCACAGTGACGGACTTGGCTACACCTTC | many | TRBJ1-2 | . | TRBV12-3/TRBV12-4
CSVHLPHYNEQFF | TGCAGCGTTCACCTCCCTCACTACAATGAGCAGTTCTTC | . | TRBJ2-1 | . | TRBV29-1
CASSRGETQYF | TGTGCCAGCAGCCGGGGGGAGACCCAGTACTTC | many | TRBJ2-5 | . | TRBV6-5
CSGTSSTDTQYF | TGCAGTGGGACCTCTAGCACAGATACGCAGTATTTT | . | TRBJ2-3 | . | TRBV20-1
CASSYGQGVQPQHF | TGTGCCAGCAGCTATGGACAGGGCGTTCAGCCCCAGCATTTT | many | TRBJ1-5 | TRBD1 | TRBV7-9
CASSSLAGGPSSNIQYF | TGTGCCAGCAGTTCATTAGCGGGGGGGCCGTCGTCGAACATTCAGTACTTC | few | TRBJ2-4 | TRBD2 | TRBV6-8
CASSQGLAGVGDTQYF | TGCGCCAGCAGCCAAGGACTAGCGGGAGTGGGCGATACGCAGTATTTT | . | TRBJ2-3 | TRBD2 | TRBV4-3
CASSLSGGRDTIYF | TGTGCCAGCAGTTTATCAGGGGGCCGAGACACCATATATTTT | many | TRBJ1-3 | TRBD1 | TRBV12-3/TRBV12-4
CASSFTSVQFF | TGTGCCAGCAGTTTCACTAGCGTGCAGTTCTTC | many | TRBJ2-1 | TRBD2 | TRBV12-3/TRBV12-4
CASSLGRELTDTQYF | TGTGCCAGCAGCTTAGGTCGGGAACTCACAGATACGCAGTATTTT | . | TRBJ2-3 | . | TRBV7-2
CASSQVPGRDTF | TGTGCCAGCAGCCAAGTTCCGGGACGGGACACCTTC | . | TRBJ1-2 | . | TRBV3-1
CASSLGWTCHF | TGTGCCAGCAGTTTGGGTTGGACTTGTCACTTC | few | TRBJ2-7 | . | TRBV12-3/TRBV12-4
CSARGAPGLNF | TGCAGTGCTAGAGGAGCCCCAGGGCTAAACTTC | . | TRBJ1-2 | . | TRBV20-1
CASSFSGSHYEQYF | TGTGCCAGCAGTTTCTCCGGGAGCCACTACGAGCAGTACTTC | . | TRBJ2-7 | . | TRBV27
CAWSLRMTEAFF | TGTGCCTGGAGTCTCCGTATGACTGAAGCTTTCTTT | . | TRBJ1-1 | . | TRBV30
CASSSQRDRGQTGANVLTF | TGTGCCAGCAGTTCCCAACGGGACAGGGGGCAGACTGGGGCCAACGTCCTGACTTTC | . | TRBJ2-6 | TRBD1 | TRBV12-3/TRBV12-4
CASSDSGNTIYF | TGTGCCAGCAGTGACTCTGGAAACACCATATATTTT | . | TRBJ1-3 | . | TRBV12-3/TRBV12-4
CASSEGTVIRTEAFF | TGTGCCAGCAGCGAAGGAACAGTAATTAGAACTGAAGCTTTCTTT | few | TRBJ1-1 | . | TRBV5-6
CASTLNRFNYGYTF | TGTGCCAGCACCCTTAACAGATTTAACTATGGCTACACCTTC | many | TRBJ1-2 | . | TRBV12-3/TRBV12-4
CASRFFRAGGSYNEQFF | TGTGCCAGCAGGTTTTTTCGCGCAGGGGGGTCCTACAATGAGCAGTTCTTC | . | TRBJ2-1 | . | TRBV5-6
CASSSGLAGVQETQYF | TGTGCCAGCAGTTCGGGACTAGCGGGAGTACAAGAGACCCAGTACTTC | few | TRBJ2-5 | TRBD2 | TRBV27
CASSPTGSAYEQYF | TGTGCCAGCAGCCCGACAGGGAGCGCATACGAGCAGTACTTC | . | TRBJ2-7 | TRBD1 | TRBV7-9
CASSVGSRRDDNEQFF | TGTGCCAGCAGCGTAGGGTCGAGGCGGGACGACAATGAGCAGTTCTTC | few | TRBJ2-1 | . | TRBV9
CASRYRDSTYNEQFF | TGTGCCAGCAGATACCGGGACTCTACCTACAATGAGCAGTTCTTC | few | TRBJ2-1 | . | TRBV11-2
CATSEAGTSGVEQFF | TGTGCCACCAGTGAAGCCGGGACTAGCGGGGTTGAGCAGTTCTTC | . | TRBJ2-1 | TRBD2 | TRBV24-1
CSASGKASGTDTQYF | TGCAGTGCTAGTGGGAAGGCTAGCGGGACAGATACGCAGTATTTT | . | TRBJ2-3 | TRBD2 | TRBV20-1
CASSLAPSFGQGF | TGTGCCAGCAGTTTAGCGCCCTCCTTTGGGCAGGGATTT | . | TRBJ1-1 | . | TRBV12-3/TRBV12-4
CSVGRGQGAYEQYF | TGCAGCGTTGGAAGGGGACAGGGGGCATACGAGCAGTACTTC | . | TRBJ2-7 | TRBD1 | TRBV29-1
CATHDGPGLSAAPYNEQFF | TGTGCCACCCATGACGGTCCCGGACTCAGTGCGGCCCCCTACAATGAGCAGTTCTTC | . | TRBJ2-1 | . | TRBV24-1
CASSRLGLANVEQYF | TGTGCCAGCAGCCGCCTCGGACTAGCGAACGTCGAGCAGTACTTC | . | TRBJ2-7 | TRBD2 | TRBV5-5
CASSLKGTVSSYEQYF | TGTGCCAGCAGCCTAAAGGGGACAGTGAGCTCCTACGAGCAGTACTTC | . | TRBJ2-7 | TRBD1 | TRBV3-1
CASSQGLGGVVNTEAFF | TGCGCCAGCAGCCAAGGGTTGGGGGGGGTGGTGAACACTGAAGCTTTCTTT | . | TRBJ1-1 | . | TRBV4-1
CASSRAGGTDTQYF | TGCGCCAGCAGCCGAGCGGGGGGCACAGATACGCAGTATTTT | many | TRBJ2-3 | TRBD2 | TRBV5-1
CATSRGQVPSYEQYF | TGTGCCACCAGCAGGGGACAGGTCCCTTCCTACGAGCAGTACTTC | . | TRBJ2-7 | TRBD1 | TRBV15
CSASFPMDEQFF | TGCAGTGCTAGTTTTCCCATGGATGAGCAGTTCTTC | many | TRBJ2-1 | . | TRBV20-1
CASRLTSGGYEQYF | TGTGCCAGCAGATTGACTAGCGGGGGCTACGAGCAGTACTTC | many | TRBJ2-7 | TRBD2 | TRBV12-3/TRBV12-4
CASSLAVSYNEQFF | TGTGCCAGCAGCTTGGCGGTATCCTACAATGAGCAGTTCTTC | many | TRBJ2-1 | . | TRBV7-2
CASTAGDNEQFF | TGTGCCAGCACCGCTGGGGACAATGAGCAGTTCTTC | . | TRBJ2-1 | . | TRBV7-9
CASSPRGTSGPEGSYEQYF | TGTGCCAGCTCACCCCGAGGGACTAGCGGACCTGAAGGGTCCTACGAGCAGTACTTC | . | TRBJ2-7 | TRBD2 | TRBV18
CSANVVAKNIQYF | TGCAGTGCTAACGTTGTAGCCAAAAACATTCAGTACTTC | . | TRBJ2-4 | . | TRBV20-1
CASSQDVSGRGETQYF | TGTGCCAGCAGCCAAGATGTAAGCGGGAGGGGTGAGACCCAGTACTTC | . | TRBJ2-5 | TRBD2 | TRBV3-1
CSAGPRDRLPGYTF | TGCAGTGCCGGACCCCGGGACAGGTTACCCGGCTACACCTTC | few | TRBJ1-2 | TRBD1 | TRBV20-1
CATGLVNPGELFF | TGTGCCACGGGACTAGTAAATCCCGGGGAGCTGTTTTTT | . | TRBJ2-2 | TRBD2 | TRBV10-3
CASSQPRGSQYF | TGCGCCAGCAGCCAACCGAGGGGGTCGCAGTATTTT | few | TRBJ2-3 | . | TRBV4-1
CASRPRDRDTEAFF | TGTGCCAGCAGACCCCGGGACAGGGATACTGAAGCTTTCTTT | few | TRBJ1-1 | TRBD1 | TRBV12-3/TRBV12-4
CASTGWQETQYF | TGTGCCAGCACGGGCTGGCAAGAGACCCAGTACTTC | once | TRBJ2-5 | . | TRBV2
CASSPPSGVETQYF | TGTGCCAGCTCACCGCCGTCAGGGGTAGAGACCCAGTACTTC | . | TRBJ2-5 | . | TRBV18
CSARETSGGELFF | TGCAGTGCTAGGGAGACTAGCGGCGGGGAGCTGTTTTTT | . | TRBJ2-2 | TRBD2 | TRBV20-1
CASTAGGLGTDTQYF | TGCGCCAGCACTGCGGGGGGCCTCGGCACAGATACGCAGTATTTT | . | TRBJ2-3 | TRBD2 | TRBV5-1
CASSLRGGPYNSPLHF | TGTGCCAGCAGCTTACGGGGGGGCCCTTATAATTCACCCCTCCACTTT | . | TRBJ1-6 | . | TRBV11-3
CAIGRQDTDTQYF | TGTGCCATCGGGAGACAGGACACAGATACGCAGTATTTT | . | TRBJ2-3 | . | TRBV10-3